A single sample is the source of the 5 T cell receptor beta chains below, sequenced in a study of human T cells and chemical hapten exposure. TCRdb re-analysed the RACE reads in MiXCR, keeping a single row per CDR3 protein. The repertoire holds 25,000 to 30,000 distinct CDR3 sequences, with 9.4% as singletons. Stated time point: patch test 2, 6 weeks after DPC sensitization. Treatment of the sample: therapeutic diphenylcyclopropenone sensitization with weekly scalp DPC. The source was whole blood, collected in connection with sensitization to the hapten diphenylcyclopropenone (DPC). These receptors were taken from a young man with alopecia areata. Some clones in this sample may be carry-over from other donors' samples.

The CDR3 nucleotides are TGTGCCAGCAGCTTAGCCTTCACAGGGGCGGGGAACGAGCAGTACTTC. Translating it yields CASSLAFTGAGNEQYF. The chain recombines TRBV7-9 with TRBJ2-7, with a tentative D call TRBD1 (7 bases). Germline CDR1 SEHNR, CDR2 FQNEAQ (reference sequence). The length of the CDR3 is 16 residues. Trimming stripped 0 bases from V and 5 bases from J, with 17 bases between.

This clonotype was observed at least ten times. The gene calls are TRBV29-1 and TRBJ2-7; no clear D gene. Germline-derived CDR1 and CDR2 are SQVTM and ANQGSEA. This CDR3 is 10 amino acids long. The ends were cut back, 4 bases at V and 5 bases at J, with 6 bases in the middle. CDR3 residues: CSVASDEQYF. The CDR3 bases are TGCAGCGTTGCATCCGACGAGCAGTACTTC.

The V and J genes are TRBV9 and TRBJ1-1, with D unclear. Deletions cut 0 bases from V and 2 bases from J, with 8 bases between. The CDR3 covers 14 residues. Germline V gene data show CDR1 as SGDLS and CDR2 as YYNGEE. Written as DNA, the CDR3 is TGTGCCAGCAGCGTAGAGGACGGCAACACTGAAGCTTTCTTT. Its protein is CASSVEDGNTEAFF.

The J gene is TRBJ1-1, the V gene TRBV5-4; 7 nucleotides line up with TRBD1. Germline CDR1 is SGHNT and CDR2 is YYREEE (reference sequence). Losses at the gene ends were 4 bases for V and 4 bases for J; bases not matched to a gene: 7. The CDR3 covers 14 residues. The CDR3 DNA sequence: TGTGCCAGCAGCCCACTAGGACAGGCCACTGAAGCTTTCTTT. Its translation: CASSPLGQATEAFF.

This chain links TRBV10-3 with TRBJ1-4; D not certain. Germline CDR1 and CDR2: ENHRY and SYGVKD. This CDR3 comprises 16 residues. Trimming shortened V by 3 bases and J by 3 bases, and 14 bases separated the two germline ends. This CDR3 is CAISDSTQEANEKLFF. The CDR3 DNA sequence: TGTGCCATCAGTGACTCAACCCAAGAGGCTAATGAAAAACTGTTTTTT.